The rows below give T cell receptor beta chains drawn from one sample of a study of T cell changes during pregnancy in multiple sclerosis. Produced via immunoSEQ multiplex PCR; TCRdb's table is partial and in-frame only. The sample records more than 55,000 clones, 91% being singletons. Sequencing was performed on peripheral blood, taken after pregnancy. The receptors here all came from a female donor in good health, enrolled as a control in a pregnancy study. The CDR3 runs from the conserved cysteine through the conserved F or W. D genes are given only for firm matches. Size is stated for part of the rows, as once, few or many counts, or as a class when the clone is expanded.

>TRBJ2-5|TRBD1|TRBV7-3|-
CASSSTGAGETQYF
TGTGCCAGCAGCTCGACAGGGGCGGGAGAGACCCAGTACTTC
>TRBJ2-5|TRBD2|TRBV7-3|-
CASSQWGGTTAQYF
TGTGCCAGCAGCCAGTGGGGGGGGACTACGGCCCAGTACTTC
>TRBJ2-2|-|TRBV21-1|-
CASSHRQGRHGELFF
TGTGCCAGCAGTCACAGACAGGGGCGCCACGGGGAGCTGTTTTTT
>TRBJ2-1|-|TRBV27|once
CASSLKGGNNEQFF
TGTGCCAGCAGTTTAAAGGGGGGGAACAATGAGCAGTTCTTC
>TRBJ2-7|TRBD1|TRBV12-5|-
CASGLDPGGEQYF
TGTGCTAGTGGTTTGGACCCAGGGGGCGAGCAGTACTTC
>TRBJ2-5|TRBD2|TRBV10-3|-
CAIAGGSFQETQYF
TGTGCCATCGCGGGGGGCTCCTTCCAAGAGACCCAGTACTTC
>TRBJ2-5|-|TRBV6-6|-
CASRTGAGKTQYF
TGTGCCAGCAGGACGGGAGCTGGAAAGACCCAGTACTTC
>TRBJ2-3|TRBD2|TRBV30|-
CAWDLAGGPNTQYF
TGTGCCTGGGATCTAGCGGGGGGGCCTAATACGCAGTATTTT
>TRBJ2-1|TRBD2|TRBV12-5|-
CASGFRLAGGTQKQFF
TGTGCTAGTGGTTTTCGTCTAGCGGGGGGCACCCAGAAGCAGTTCTTC
>TRBJ2-1|-|TRBV4-3|-
CASSWQGENEQFF
TGCGCCAGCAGTTGGCAGGGTGAAAATGAGCAGTTCTTC
>TRBJ1-1|-|TRBV7-3|-
CASSLLGGGTEAFF
TGTGCCAGCAGCTTATTAGGTGGAGGCACTGAAGCTTTCTTT
>TRBJ1-4|TRBD1|TRBV5-1|-
CASSRGQKDEKLFF
TGCGCCAGCAGCAGGGGACAGAAAGACGAAAAACTGTTTTTT
>TRBJ1-5|-|TRBV15|-
CATSSRARSYSNQPQHF
TGTGCCACCAGCAGCAGGGCCCGGTCATATAGCAATCAGCCCCAGCATTTT
>TRBJ2-7|-|TRBV4-3|-
CASSQGSTGTYEQYF
TGCGCCAGCAGCCAAGGAAGTACAGGGACCTACGAGCAGTACTTC
>TRBJ1-3|TRBD1|TRBV10-3|-
CAISAGTASGNTIYF
TGTGCCATCAGTGCAGGGACAGCCTCTGGAAACACCATATATTTT
>TRBJ1-1|-|TRBV10-3|-
CAISDSRGTEAFF
TGTGCCATCAGTGATTCTAGGGGCACTGAAGCTTTCTTT